A selection of T cell receptor beta chains follows, all from one sample in a study of regulatory T cells in long-lasting Graves disease. MiXCR, run by TCRdb on the multiplex PCR reads, gives a single entry per CDR3 protein. The sample yields 400,000 to 500,000 distinct CDR3 sequences, around 15% seen once. These records were also assigned to another study, of T cells in Graves' hyperthyroidism and ophthalmopathy.

The sample in question was peripheral blood mononuclear cells (PBMCs), obtained at new diagnosis, from a patient treated with antithyroid drugs. All receptors come from a woman aged 45-60 years with Graves disease. CDR3s include the opening cysteine and the closing phenylalanine or tryptophan. The order of the fields is CDR3 length, V gene, D gene, J gene, clone size, CDR3 protein, CDR3 DNA. The D gene is left open where the match is weak. Size is omitted from some rows. Given values are once, few, many or a class for expanded clones.

18,TRBV5-1,TRBD2,TRBJ2-2,.,CASSLGLAGESNTGELFF,TGCGCCAGCAGCTTGGGACTAGCGGGAGAGTCTAACACCGGGGAGCTGTTTTTT
13,TRBV28,.,TRBJ1-1,.,CASSFGDNTEAFF,TGTGCCAGCAGTTTTGGGGATAACACTGAAGCTTTCTTT
12,TRBV2,.,TRBJ1-1,many,CARRNLNTEAFF,TGTGCCAGACGGAACCTGAACACTGAAGCTTTCTTT
15,TRBV2,TRBD2,TRBJ2-7,many,CASSGLDAGTYEQYF,TGTGCCAGCAGCGGACTAGATGCGGGGACCTACGAGCAGTACTTC
17,TRBV7-6,TRBD2,TRBJ2-2,.,CASSRGLAGGGTGELFF,TGTGCCAGCAGCCGCGGACTAGCGGGAGGGGGCACCGGGGAGCTGTTTTTT
16,TRBV18,TRBD1,TRBJ2-1,once,CASSQPGQGDSNEQFF,TGTGCCAGCTCACAACCGGGACAGGGGGATTCTAATGAGCAGTTCTTC
14,TRBV6-2/TRBV6-3,.,TRBJ2-5,many,CATPGQPGTETQYF,TGTGCCACCCCCGGACAGCCCGGGACAGAGACCCAGTACTTC
14,TRBV25-1,.,TRBJ1-2,.,CASSEQPLRDGYTF,TGTGCCAGCAGTGAACAGCCCCTTAGGGATGGCTACACCTTC
16,TRBV7-9,.,TRBJ1-5,few,CASSLGGRGRNQPQHF,TGTGCCAGCAGCTTGGGAGGCCGGGGGAGAAATCAGCCCCAGCATTTT
15,TRBV10-1,.,TRBJ1-5,.,CAREGQSYSNQPQHF,TGCGCCAGGGAAGGACAGTCTTATAGCAATCAGCCCCAGCATTTT
12,TRBV2,.,TRBJ1-2,many,CASSEWDYGYTF,TGTGCCAGCAGTGAGTGGGACTATGGCTACACCTTC
16,TRBV11-2,TRBD1,TRBJ2-1,many,CASSLIGQVIGNEQFF,TGTGCCAGCAGCTTGATCGGACAGGTCATTGGGAATGAGCAGTTCTTC
16,TRBV6-1,TRBD2,TRBJ2-3,few,CTSSQSGLAGADTQYF,TGTACCAGCAGTCAATCCGGACTAGCGGGAGCTGATACGCAGTATTTT
11,TRBV6-5,.,TRBJ2-2,.,CASSYFGELFF,TGTGCCAGCAGTTACTTCGGGGAGCTGTTTTTT
14,TRBV20-1,TRBD2,TRBJ2-5,few,CSALRTSGSETQYF,TGCAGTGCCCTACGGACTAGCGGGAGTGAGACCCAGTACTTC
15,TRBV20-1,.,TRBJ1-1,many,CSASKRGTMNTEAFF,TGCAGTGCTAGCAAGCGGGGGACGATGAACACTGAAGCTTTCTTT
14,TRBV7-6,.,TRBJ2-3,.,CASSPSATTDTQYF,TGTGCCAGCAGCCCCTCGGCGACCACAGATACGCAGTATTTT
15,TRBV12-3/TRBV12-4,.,TRBJ1-4,many,CASSFSGIGGEKLFF,TGTGCCAGCAGTTTTTCTGGGATTGGGGGTGAAAAACTGTTTTTT
16,TRBV12-3/TRBV12-4,TRBD1,TRBJ2-1,.,CASSGRTGGTHNEQFF,TGTGCCAGCAGTGGAAGGACAGGGGGAACCCACAATGAGCAGTTCTTC
13,TRBV20-1,.,TRBJ2-1,many,CSARAGSHNEQFF,TGCAGTGCTAGAGCCGGGAGCCACAATGAGCAGTTCTTC
15,TRBV19,TRBD2,TRBJ2-1,many,CASRSLAGARGEQFF,TGTGCCAGTAGGTCGCTAGCGGGAGCCCGCGGTGAGCAGTTCTTC
14,TRBV18,TRBD1,TRBJ2-3,many,CASSPDRRTDTQYF,TGTGCCAGCTCACCGGACAGGCGGACAGATACGCAGTATTTT
13,TRBV6-1,TRBD1,TRBJ2-1,many,CASAGQGAGEQFF,TGTGCCAGCGCGGGACAGGGGGCCGGTGAGCAGTTCTTC
12,TRBV5-8,.,TRBJ2-5,few,CASSLGVGTQYF,TGTGCCAGCAGCTTGGGTGTTGGGACCCAGTACTTC
14,TRBV28,.,TRBJ1-1,many,CASSLGGFGTEAFF,TGTGCCAGCAGTTTAGGGGGTTTTGGCACTGAAGCTTTCTTT
13,TRBV2,.,TRBJ2-5,few,CASRDGAGETQYF,TGTGCCAGCAGGGACGGGGCTGGGGAGACCCAGTACTTC
16,TRBV30,.,TRBJ2-5,once,CAWRSVRSTSLETQYF,TGTGCCTGGAGGTCCGTGAGGTCGACTAGTTTGGAGACCCAGTACTTC